Following are 20 T cell receptor beta chains from one sample sequenced in a study of blood T cells in healthy people across ages. Sample-barcoded 5' priming and a J-beta primer mix drove a second PCR of roughly 6 to 12 cycles. Each CDR3 protein is one row after TCRdb ran MiXCR on the 5' RACE reads. The sample has some 760,000 distinct CDR3 sequences, 20% to 25% seen once. Separately, the same data were catalogued under a study of T cells of mothers and their children.

Material: blood. These receptors were collected from a boy younger than 18 in good health.

This rearrangement joins TRBV18 to TRBJ1-4; D not resolved. V was cut by 3 bases and J by 4 bases, with 15 bases left in between. Germline loops: CDR1 KGHSH, CDR2 LQKENI. The CDR3 is 16 residues long. The CDR3, as DNA: TGTGCCAGCTCACCGTCCTCCGCGGGGAATAATGAAAAACTGTTTTTT. Encoded protein: CASSPSSAGNNEKLFF.

The sample holds a few counts of this clonotype. The rearrangement links TRBV29-1 to TRBJ2-5; no reliable D call. Germline values: CDR1 SQVTM, CDR2 ANQGSEA. V was pared by 5 bases and J by 6 bases, with 19 bases between. CDR3 length equals 14 residues. The CDR3 nucleotides read TGCAGCGTTTTATTATATAAGGAGCTACAGACCCAGTACTTC. Translation: CSVLLYKELQTQYF.

This clonotype turned up a few times. The V gene is TRBV6-2 or TRBV6-3, the J gene TRBJ2-1; D is perhaps TRBD2 (5 bases). The CDR3 covers 14 residues. The V gene's germline CDR1 is MNHEY and CDR2 SVGEGT. Between the trimmed V and J ends, which lost 6 bases and 6 bases, there was a span of 15 bases. Written as DNA, the CDR3 is TGTGCCAGCAGACACGGAACTAGTGGCAATGAGCAGTTCTTC. This encodes CASRHGTSGNEQFF.

This clonotype was counted between two and nine times. This chain links TRBV7-9 with TRBJ2-1, with TRBD1 matching over 8 bases. The CDR3 sequence is 16 residues long. V gave up 5 bases and J gave up 5 bases; unmatched junction bases: 11. Germline V gene sequence: CDR1 SEHNR, CDR2 FQNEAQ (reference sequence). CDR3 region: CASSTIRQGLDNEQFF. In DNA form, the CDR3 reads TGTGCCAGCAGCACCATAAGACAGGGGCTTGACAATGAGCAGTTCTTC.

The V gene is TRBV4-3, the J gene TRBJ2-7; possibly TRBD1 or TRBD2 for D (5 bases each). Germline V gene data show CDR1 as LGHNA and CDR2 as YSLEER. V shed 0 bases and J shed 2 bases, with 11 bases lying between them. CDR3 length: 15 amino acids. DNA for the CDR3: TGCGCCAGCAGCCAAGATAGGGACGGACCCTACGAGCAGTACTTC. It yields the protein CASSQDRDGPYEQYF.

In the case of this clonotype: Mismatch with germline at one junction end may stem from a read error. This chain links TRBV2 with TRBJ1-1, with a possible D match to TRBD1 (5 bases). CDR1 SNHLY and CDR2 FYNNEI come from the germline V gene. There are 13 residues in the CDR3. CDR3: CASRGTGNAEAFF. The CDR3 region has the DNA TGTGCCAGCAGGGGGACGGGGAACGCTGAAGCTTTCTTT.

The table lists this clonotype with a few counts. For the CDR3, the DNA is TGCAGCGTTGAAGAGGGGGACACCTACGAGCAGTACTTC. Amino acid sequence: CSVEEGDTYEQYF. The gene calls are TRBV29-1 and TRBJ2-7; possibly TRBD1 for D (6 bases). The CDR3 is 13 amino acids. Germline V lookup: CDR1 SQVTM, CDR2 ANQGSEA. V was trimmed by 0 bases and J by 2 bases, leaving 8 bases between them.

This clonotype has just a few counts. The chain carries TRBV27 and TRBJ1-1; possible D gene TRBD1, 6 bases. Germline CDR1 is MNHEY and CDR2 is SMNVEV (reference sequence). The CDR3 consists of 15 residues. V lost 5 bases, J lost 0 bases, and 13 bases lay in between. Here the CDR3 DNA reads TGTGCCAGCAGTATCCTCGGACAGTTGAACACTGAAGCTTTCTTT. This gives the protein CASSILGQLNTEAFF.

This clonotype was counted only a few times. The rearrangement links TRBV29-1 to TRBJ2-5, with TRBD1 identical over 7 bases. Germline trimming cut 5 bases from V and 1 base from J; bases unmatched to any gene: 7. Germline lookup yields CDR1 SQVTM and CDR2 ANQGSEA. The CDR3 covers 14 residues. The CDR3 DNA sequence: TGCAGCGTTTTGACAGGGAACCTCCAAGAGACCCAGTACTTC. Amino acid sequence: CSVLTGNLQETQYF.

The sample holds a few counts of this clonotype. The V call is TRBV7-2, the J call TRBJ1-6, with D hard to call. Germline assignment: CDR1 SGHTA and CDR2 FQGNSA. The CDR3 is made up of 13 amino acids. Deletions cut 5 bases from V and 10 bases from J, with 12 bases between. As DNA, the CDR3 is TGTGCCAGCAGCCCCGAGTACGTGTCACCCCTCCACTTT. Its translation: CASSPEYVSPLHF.

J is TRBJ2-3 and V is TRBV20-1; 9 positions agree with TRBD2. After removal of 6 bases from V and 1 base from J, the junction contained 8 bases not matched to a gene. The germline V gene encodes CDR1 DFQATT and CDR2 SNEGSKA (reference sequence). The CDR3 totals 15 residues. The CDR3 protein is CSAGQREVGTDTQYF. CDR3 DNA: TGCAGTGCCGGCCAGCGGGAGGTCGGCACAGATACGCAGTATTTT.

This clonotype occurred a few times. V usage is TRBV29-1 and J usage is TRBJ2-6; D unresolved. Germline assignment: CDR1 SQVTM and CDR2 ANQGSEA. The CDR3 has 12 residues. V was pared by 7 bases and J by 2 bases, with 6 bases between. CDR3 DNA: TGCAGCGCCCTGACTGGGGCCAACGTCCTGACTTTC. Residues: CSALTGANVLTF.

The chain uses TRBV5-1 and TRBJ1-3, with D unclear. Germline V lookup: CDR1 SGHRS, CDR2 YFSETQ. Trimming pared 1 base from V and 0 bases from J, leaving 14 bases between. This CDR3 spans 17 amino acids. The CDR3 DNA is TGCGCCAGCAGCTTGTGGGTGTCCTCAACCTCTGGAAACACCATATATTTT. Its translation is CASSLWVSSTSGNTIYF. Together with reference TRBV5-1 and TRBJ1-3, the CDR3 gives the full variable domain: KAGVTQTPRYLIKTRGQQVTLSCSPISGHRSVSWYQQTPGQGLQFLFEYFSETQRNKGNFPGRFSGRQFSNSRSEMNVSTLELGDSALYLCASSLWVSSTSGNTIYFGEGSWLTVV.

This clonotype was recorded a few times. The chain couples TRBV5-1 to TRBJ1-3, with D unclear. This CDR3 is built from 17 residues. V shed 4 bases and J shed 0 bases, with 17 bases lying between them. Germline V CDR1 and CDR2: SGHRS, YFSETQ. CDR3 residues: CASSRTDTIYSGNTIYF. DNA of the CDR3: TGCGCCAGCAGCCGGACGGATACAATCTACTCTGGAAACACCATATATTTT.

The genes are TRBV20-1 and TRBJ1-5, with D possibly matching TRBD1 (5 bases). V dropped 3 bases and J dropped 4 bases, with 10 bases sitting between them. Germline V gene sequence: CDR1 DFQATT, CDR2 SNEGSKA (reference sequence). The CDR3 spans 13 residues. CDR3 nucleotide sequence: TGCAGTGCTAGTCGGACACCTAATCAGCCCCAGCATTTT. This sequence encodes CSASRTPNQPQHF.

Only one count was recorded for this clonotype. This chain links TRBV28 with TRBJ2-5; TRBD1 agrees at 8 bases. V dropped 6 bases and J dropped 5; count of bases not matched to a gene: 11. The germline V gene has CDR1 MDHEN and CDR2 SYDVKM. The CDR3 extends over 15 amino acids. The CDR3 loop is CASSHPSGGLETQYF. CDR3 in DNA: TGTGCCAGCAGCCACCCGTCAGGGGGCTTGGAGACCCAGTACTTC.

The genes are TRBV5-6 and TRBJ2-1; 10 bases line up with TRBD2. Germline V CDR1 and CDR2: SGHDT, YYEEEE. The junction had 10 bases not matched to a gene; V was cut back by 6 bases and J by 4 bases. The CDR3 is 16 residues long. CDR3 residues: CASNWGLAGDYNEQFF. CDR3 coding DNA: TGTGCCAGCAACTGGGGCCTAGCGGGAGATTACAATGAGCAGTTCTTC.

This clonotype was observed a few times. The CDR3, as DNA: TGTGCCAGCGCTAAGGAGGTCTCCTACAATGAGCAGTTCTTC. This sequence encodes CASAKEVSYNEQFF. The V call is TRBV2, the J call TRBJ2-1, with D perhaps matching TRBD2 (5 bases). This CDR3 comprises 14 residues. The V end was cut by 8 bases, the J end by 0 bases, with 11 bases between. Germline CDR1 and CDR2: SNHLY and FYNNEI. Complete variable domain (other parts from reference TRBV2 and TRBJ2-1): EPEVTQTPSHQVTQMGQEVILRCVPISNHLYFYWYRQILGQKVEFLVSFYNNEISEKSEIFDDQFSVERPDGSNFTLKIRSTKLEDSAMYFCASAKEVSYNEQFFGPGTRLTVL.

V gene TRBV7-9 combines with J gene TRBJ2-5; 8 bases map to TRBD1. The CDR3 is 14 residues long. V dropped 8 bases and J dropped 2; count of bases not matched to a gene: 7. CDR1 and CDR2 from the germline V gene are SEHNR and FQNEAQ (reference sequence). CDR3 nucleotides: TGTGCCAGCGGTTCGGACAGGGTTCAAGAGACCCAGTACTTC. Residues: CASGSDRVQETQYF.

The V and J genes are TRBV20-1 and TRBJ2-7, with 8 bases matching TRBD2. The CDR3 loop spans 15 amino acids. The germline gives CDR1 DFQATT, CDR2 SNEGSKA (reference sequence). V lost 1 base, J lost 0 bases, and 5 bases stayed unmatched. CDR3 in amino acids: CSARGIAGSSYEQYF. DNA for the CDR3: TGCAGTGCTAGAGGTATAGCGGGGAGCTCCTACGAGCAGTACTTC.